This entry concerns a single T cell receptor beta chain. Its matching antigen is unknown. Losses at the gene ends were 2 bases for V and 2 bases for J; bases not matched to a gene: 13. CDR1 and CDR2 (germline): SQVTM, ANQGSEA. CDR3 size: 17 residues. These data are taken from a study of CD8+CD57+ T cells in acquired aplastic anemia. Overall study: When averaged, DNA from sorted CD4+ and CD8+ cells came to about 2.9 ug. Study-wide results and caveats: Some 31 sequences, all CD8+ CDR3, were shared between patients and controls.

Whoever was chosen for sequencing had shown CD8+CD57+ cell expansion by flow cytometry. As a group, the patients uniformly had severe acquired aplastic anemia. Patients had not yet gotten any therapy when their blood was taken for sampling. Both TCR beta VDJ combination and CDR3 sequence profiling were carried out. Genomic DNA was the template for this profiling. Using its own MiXCR run on the reads, TCRdb lists one record per CDR3 protein. The profile shows about 250,000 distinct CDR3 sequences, around half of them singletons. This chain uses TRBV29-1 with TRBJ2-3; 7 bases match TRBD1. This receptor was obtained from a human donor with aplastic anemia. Sequencing was done on a sample of sorted CD4+, CD8+, or CD8+CD57+ T cells (not recorded which) from PBMCs. In nucleotides, the CDR3 is TGCAGCGTTGAACCTTGTACACCGGGACAGAACACAGATACGCAGTATTTT. Its protein is CSVEPCTPGQNTDTQYF.